This T cell receptor beta chain was captured by sequencing in a study of T cells in Graves' hyperthyroidism and ophthalmopathy. Amplification of TCR beta CDR3 regions was performed using RNA transcripts as template. RT-PCR in the first round (using the HTBI primer set) targeted the TCR CDR3. MiXCR, run by TCRdb on the multiplex PCR reads, gives a single entry per CDR3 protein. Found here are roughly 740,000 distinct CDR3 sequences, 15% to 20% of them singletons; the top ten hold under 8.5%. The V gene lost 5 bases and the J gene lost 5 bases, with 9 bases spanning the gap. From germline, CDR1 is SEHNR and CDR2 FQNEAQ (reference sequence). The CDR3 is 13 amino acids.

The material sequenced was blood. This chain links TRBV7-9 with TRBJ2-2, with unresolved D. The sequence came from a young man with Graves' hyperthyroidism. Here the CDR3 reads CASSPDTTGELFF. The DNA of the CDR3 is TGTGCCAGCAGCCCCGACACTACCGGGGAGCTGTTTTTT.